This paragraph reports one T cell receptor (beta chain). There is no known antigen for this receptor. There are no base qualities to consult, and no much larger clone falls within one base. The CDR3 runs 11 amino acids, cysteine and phenylalanine included. Only the CDR3 DNA stays, 33 bases, in frame from base 1. Via the germline V gene, CDR1 is MDHEN and CDR2 SYDVKM. Trimming removed 6 bases from V and 9 bases from J, leaving 11 bases between the germline ends. In Seattle, one collaborating source enrolled patients while the infection was active and tracked those patients longitudinally over the course of disease. Each collaborating institution followed its own protocols to collect whole blood in K2EDTA tubes. For TCRbeta analysis, collaborator samples were shipped as frozen whole blood, as isolated PBMCs, or as DNA extracted from either sample type. TCRbeta CDR3 regions were amplified from genomic DNA by means of the immunoSEQ Assay, a bias-controlled multiplex PCR. Turning to the authors' computational methods: The number of nucleated cells in each sample was estimated by amplification of reference gene primers within the assay. Sequence reads were collapsed and filtered to measure the absolute abundance of every unique TCRbeta CDR3 rearrangement. Productive Simpson clonality was computed per sample as the square root of Simpson's diversity index over productive rearrangements. TCRdb limited this immuneACCESS table to in-frame rearrangements with V and J called. A share of clones is missing; checked studies link under half to unresolved V genes, and the rest is unexplained. V and J calls and clone size are as listed in that table; D and trimming were resolved from the DNA. The sample includes 65,000 to 90,000 clones, with more than 70% observed a single time. Around 2.3% of the sample is in the top ten clones.

These data are taken from a study of blood T cell repertoires in COVID-19 (dated by TCRdb to 2020 to 2022). A note on the overall study: Collaborator samples came from the United States, Italy and Spain and covered acute and convalescent phases of COVID-19. The sample metadata nearly always contained a de-identified subject ID, COVID-19 status, age in years and sex. Where HLA class I and class II types were available, the types were taken from metadata supplied by the sample provider, not from assay-based typing. Subjects who had been exposed to COVID-19, were actively infected with it, or had recovered from it provided the deeply sampled blood TCRbeta repertoires that made up the dataset. The material from the prospective study consisted of cDNA or gDNA derived from T cells, B-cell-depleted T cells, or PBMCs. The repertoires were released in a freely available public database intended as a resource for research on the immune response to SARS-CoV-2. Samples came from the ongoing ImmuneRACE study (first 160 participants) plus 1,254 subjects from 6 global collaborators. General conclusions and limits of the study: The quantity of clinical and demographic metadata differed by source and by participant and was supplied without curation.

The sequenced sample consisted of peripheral blood. The rearranged chain carries TRBV28 and TRBJ1-1; tentative D gene TRBD1, with 5 bases matching. The sequence derives from a man between 65 and 79 years old with COVID-19, enrolled during active disease. The nucleotides are TGTGCCAGCAGGATAACAGGAAAAGCTTTCTTT. Translated, this gives CASRITGKAFF.